The 14 T cell receptor beta chains listed next were all sequenced from one sample in a study of blood T cell repertoires in COVID-19. Method: immunoSEQ multiplex PCR; TCRdb's copy keeps in-frame clones and lacks some. The data show roughly 290,000 clones, around 90% seen once. The sequencing sample was made of PBMCs or T cells enriched from blood (not recorded which). The origin of the receptors is a middle-aged woman who had recovered from COVID-19.

The chain couples TRBV27 to TRBJ2-6, with D unresolved. The CDR3 is made up of 14 amino acids. Germline-derived CDR1 and CDR2 are MNHEY and SMNVEV (reference sequence). Trimming took off 3 bases at V and 2 bases at J, with 5 bases between the two ends. The CDR3: CASSFRTGANVLTF. CDR3 DNA sequence: TGTGCCAGCAGTTTCAGAACTGGGGCCAACGTCCTGACTTTC.

V is TRBV18 and J is TRBJ2-7; D might be TRBD1 (5 bases). V dropped 3 bases and J dropped 5 bases, with 20 bases sitting between them. The CDR3 runs 16 residues. Germline V gene sequence: CDR1 KGHSH, CDR2 LQKENI. CDR3 loop: CASSPVFRSGLDEQYF. CDR3 in DNA: TGTGCCAGCTCACCGGTCTTTAGGTCAGGGTTGGACGAGCAGTACTTC. Full variable domain (outside the CDR3, taken from reference TRBV18 and TRBJ2-7): NAGVMQNPRHLVRRRGQEARLRCSPMKGHSHVYWYRQLPEEGLKFMVYLQKENIIDESGMPKERFSAEFPKEGPSILRIQQVVRGDSAAYFCASSPVFRSGLDEQYFGPGTRLTVT.

This clone was detected once. The chain combines TRBV2 with TRBJ1-1; no reliable D call. Germline assignment: CDR1 SNHLY and CDR2 FYNNEI. CDR3 length: 14 residues. Trimming removed 1 base at V and 1 base at J, with 7 bases between. The chain's CDR3 is CASSEVAGNTEAFF. The DNA for the CDR3 is TGTGCCAGCAGTGAAGTTGCAGGGAACACTGAAGCTTTCTTT.

Only a few counts were recorded for this clone. The rearrangement links TRBV3-1 (or the pseudogene TRBV3-2) to TRBJ2-2, with D maybe TRBD2 (6 bases). This CDR3 has 13 amino acids. Trimming left V 3 bases short and J 4 bases short, with 6 bases between. Germline values: CDR1 LGHDT, CDR2 YNNKEL (reference sequence). CDR3 loop: CASSHSGTGELFF. In nucleotides, the CDR3 is TGTGCCAGCAGCCATAGCGGCACCGGGGAGCTGTTTTTT.

CDR3 in amino acids: CASSRGSLMNTEAFF. DNA for the CDR3: TGCGCCAGCAGCAGGGGTTCCCTAATGAACACTGAAGCTTTCTTT. This chain links TRBV5-1 with TRBJ1-1, with D possibly being TRBD1 (5 bases). From germline, CDR1 is SGHRS and CDR2 YFSETQ. The CDR3 covers 15 residues. V dropped 4 bases and J dropped 0 bases, with 13 bases sitting between them.

The chain uses TRBV4-1 and TRBJ1-2; the D is unclear. Germline CDR1 MGHRA, CDR2 YSYEKL. The V gene lost 0 bases and the J gene lost 9 bases, with 14 bases spanning the gap. CDR3 length: 14 amino acids. This chain's CDR3 is CASSQDGTALSYTF. The CDR3 nucleotides read TGCGCCAGCAGCCAAGATGGAACAGCCTTGAGCTACACCTTC.

This chain links TRBV14 with TRBJ1-2, with no clear D. The CDR3 spans 14 residues. Germline V lookup: CDR1 SGHDN, CDR2 FVKESK. Trimming stripped 2 bases from V and 6 bases from J, with 13 bases between. CDR3 protein: CASSQNVGFDGYTF. CDR3 DNA sequence: TGTGCCAGCAGCCAAAACGTCGGGTTCGATGGCTACACCTTC. Complete variable domain (other parts from reference TRBV14 and TRBJ1-2): EAGVTQFPSHSVIEKGQTVTLRCDPISGHDNLYWYRRVMGKEIKFLLHFVKESKQDESGMPNNRFLAERTGGTYSTLKVQPAELEDSGVYFCASSQNVGFDGYTFGSGTRLTVV.

With respect to this clone: The identical CDR3 is also encoded by other nucleotide sequences in the sample. The chain has TRBV30 and TRBJ1-5, with D unclear. The CDR3 has 13 residues. Trimming pared 1 base from V and 0 bases from J, leaving 4 bases between. CDR1 GTSNPN and CDR2 SVGIG come from the germline V gene (reference sequence). CDR3 loop: CAWSGDSNQPQHF. CDR3 bases: TGTGCCTGGAGTGGAGATAGCAATCAGCCCCAGCATTTT.

The rearrangement joins TRBV6-2 or TRBV6-3 to TRBJ1-6; 9 bases agree with TRBD1. V lost 0 bases to trimming and J lost 8 bases; unmatched junction nucleotides: 5. The germline CDR1 and CDR2 sequences are MNHEY and SVGEGT. CDR3 length equals 16 residues. CDR3 amino acids: CASSYSGQGFDSPLHF. The CDR3 nucleotides are TGTGCCAGCAGTTACTCGGGACAGGGATTCGATTCACCCCTCCACTTT.

This chain links TRBV19 with TRBJ2-7; 10 nucleotides line up with TRBD1. The length of the CDR3 is 15 residues. Germline V gene data show CDR1 as LNHDA and CDR2 as SQIVND (reference sequence). J gave up 2 bases and V 5 bases, and 6 bases lay outside the gene matches. The chain's CDR3 is CASSAGTGETYEQYF. The CDR3 coding sequence is TGTGCCAGTAGTGCCGGGACAGGGGAAACCTACGAGCAGTACTTC.

The J gene is TRBJ1-2, the V gene TRBV15; 7 positions match TRBD1. The length of the CDR3 is 14 residues. Germline lookup yields CDR1 LNHNV and CDR2 YYDKDF (reference sequence). V shed 9 bases, J shed 4 bases, and the junction held 11 bases outside the gene matches. CDR3 sequence: CATGERGQAYGYTF. DNA for the CDR3: TGTGCCACAGGAGAAAGGGGGCAGGCCTATGGCTACACCTTC.

This sequence joins TRBV2 and TRBJ1-6, with 7 bases fitting TRBD1. This CDR3 has 14 residues. The V segment lost 6 bases and the J segment 5 bases; nucleotides outside the gene matches: 4. The V gene's germline CDR1 is SNHLY and CDR2 FYNNEI. The CDR3 is CASSMTGNNSPLHF. CDR3 DNA sequence: TGTGCCAGCAGCATGACAGGGAATAATTCACCCCTCCACTTT.

The chain joins TRBV27 to TRBJ1-1, with D possibly being TRBD1 (5 bases). This CDR3 region has 16 residues. Germline V CDR1 and CDR2: MNHEY, SMNVEV (reference sequence). V lost 8 bases to trimming and J lost 1 base, with 20 bases between them. The CDR3 DNA follows: TGTGCCAGCGGATCCTATTCTTTTCAGGGGAACACTGAAGCTTTCTTT. Translated: CASGSYSFQGNTEAFF.

This clone has only one observation. The V and J genes are TRBV2 and TRBJ1-5; 9 positions match TRBD1. V lost 3 bases and J lost 6; bases outside the gene matches: 3. The germline gives CDR1 SNHLY, CDR2 FYNNEI. The CDR3 has 14 amino acids. The CDR3 DNA reads as TGTGCCAGCAGTGAGGGGACAGGGATTCAGCCCCAGCATTTT. Protein: CASSEGTGIQPQHF.